Shown below are 13 T cell receptor beta chains from a single sample sequenced in a study of T cell repertoires in cytomegalovirus infection. TCRdb called the reads again in MiXCR, with one record for every CDR3 protein. The table includes 200,000 to 300,000 distinct CDR3 sequences, roughly 15% detected once. Specimen: PBMCs. The receptors come from a human donor in good health (CMV status not recorded). Some clones in this sample may be carry-over from other donors' samples.

This clonotype was seen many times. This sequence joins TRBV7-2 and TRBJ2-5; D is ambiguous. The CDR3 is 14 amino acids. Trimming removed 5 bases at V and 2 bases at J, with 12 bases between. Germline-derived CDR1 and CDR2 are SGHTA and FQGNSA. CDR3 in DNA: TGTGCCAGCAGCCCCCGTATTAGACAAGAGACCCAGTACTTC. It specifies CASSPRIRQETQYF.

This clonotype has just a few counts. The CDR3 does not end in the conserved phenylalanine or tryptophan, so this is likely a read error. Because the CDR3's place on the DNA is in doubt, the DNA is left out and the CDR3 is given as listed by TCRdb. This CDR3 is CASSPGPDL. V gene TRBV6-6 combines with J gene TRBJ1-1. The germline V gene encodes CDR1 MNHNY and CDR2 SVGAGI (reference sequence). The CDR3 is 9 residues long, ends included.

This clonotype was counted at least ten times. The chain uses TRBV7-8 and TRBJ2-1, with TRBD1 as a possible D gene (6 bases). The CDR3 is made up of 18 amino acids. Germline-derived CDR1 and CDR2 are SGHVS and FQNEAQ. V dropped 1 base and J dropped 3 bases, with 19 bases sitting between them. The chain's CDR3 is CASSLDTQGLGFYNEQFF. The CDR3, as DNA: TGTGCCAGCAGCTTAGACACACAGGGTTTAGGTTTCTACAATGAGCAGTTCTTC.

This clonotype was detected ten times or more. The chain links TRBV29-1 to TRBJ2-7; 7 nucleotides line up with TRBD1. CDR1 SQVTM and CDR2 ANQGSEA come from the germline V gene. V lost 6 bases and J lost 6; bases outside the gene matches: 11. The CDR3 extends over 13 amino acids. CDR3 sequence reads: CSVGQKVLSEQYF. For the CDR3, the DNA is TGCAGCGTGGGACAGAAAGTCCTATCCGAGCAGTACTTC.

This chain uses TRBV24-1 with TRBJ1-1; TRBD1 is a possible D gene (5 bases). Trimming removed 3 bases from V and 7 bases from J, with 17 bases in between. There are 15 residues in the CDR3. Germline CDR1 and CDR2: KGHDR and SFDVKD. The CDR3, as DNA: TGTGCCACCAGTGATCTGGGTGCGGTCGGGGGTGAAGCTTTCTTT. It is translated as CATSDLGAVGGEAFF.

This clonotype was recorded a few times. V usage is TRBV6-1 and J usage is TRBJ2-1; TRBD1 matches at 8 bases. The CDR3 runs to 16 residues. The germline gives CDR1 MNHNS, CDR2 SASEGT. V lost 7 bases to trimming and J lost 1 base; unmatched junction nucleotides: 9. DNA for the CDR3: TGTGCCAGCACCCACGGACAGGGTAGATCCTACAATGAGCAGTTCTTC. Translating it yields CASTHGQGRSYNEQFF.

This chain links TRBV6-5 with TRBJ2-7; D gene unclear. Germline-derived CDR1 and CDR2 are MNHEY and SVGAGI. This CDR3 region has 14 residues. V was shortened by 0 bases and J by 5 bases, with 11 bases between the two germline ends. The CDR3 nucleotides read TGTGCCAGCAGTTACTCGATATCCCAGGACGAGCAGTACTTC. Translation: CASSYSISQDEQYF.

The sample holds many counts of this clonotype. The V gene is TRBV7-2, the J gene TRBJ2-5; possibly TRBD2 for D (6 bases). V gave up 5 bases and J gave up 5 bases, with 15 bases separating them. Germline CDR1 is SGHTA and CDR2 is FQGNSA. The CDR3 loop spans 14 amino acids. The CDR3 here is CASSSQAGGETQYF. The CDR3, as DNA: TGTGCCAGCAGCAGTCAAGCTGGAGGGGAGACCCAGTACTTC. Using reference TRBV7-2 and TRBJ2-5 for the parts outside the CDR3, the full variable domain is GAGVSQSPSNKVTEKGKDVELRCDPISGHTALYWYRQSLGQGLEFLIYFQGNSAPDKSGLPSDRFSAERTGGSVSTLTIQRTQQEDSAVYLCASSSQAGGETQYFGPGTRLLVL.

This clonotype was recorded many times. This rearrangement joins TRBV7-2 to TRBJ1-5, with D unclear. The V gene lost 2 bases and the J gene lost 3 bases, with 8 bases spanning the gap. Germline V lookup: CDR1 SGHTA, CDR2 FQGNSA. The CDR3 runs to 14 residues. As DNA, the CDR3 is TGTGCCAGCAGCTTACGGGCAGTCAATCAGCCCCAGCATTTT. It translates to CASSLRAVNQPQHF. Together with reference TRBV7-2 and TRBJ1-5, the CDR3 gives the full variable domain: GAGVSQSPSNKVTEKGKDVELRCDPISGHTALYWYRQSLGQGLEFLIYFQGNSAPDKSGLPSDRFSAERTGGSVSTLTIQRTQQEDSAVYLCASSLRAVNQPQHFGDGTRLSIL.

This clonotype was seen ten or more times. The V gene is TRBV7-6, the J gene TRBJ2-3; 8 nucleotides match TRBD1. CDR3 length: 16 residues. V shed 5 bases and J 0 bases; nucleotides not matched to a gene: 7. The V gene's germline CDR1 is SGHVS and CDR2 FNYEAQ. CDR3 residues: CASSVDRDRSTDTQYF. The CDR3 nucleotides read TGTGCCAGCAGCGTAGACCGGGACAGGAGCACAGATACGCAGTATTTT.

A remark on this clonotype: A junction boundary mismatches the germline segment, possibly from a read error. The genes are TRBV20-1 and TRBJ1-2; no clear D. Germline V CDR1 and CDR2: DFQATT, SNEGSKA (reference sequence). This CDR3 contains 11 residues. This chain's CDR3 is CSAKEVYGYAF. The CDR3 region has the DNA TGCAGTGCTAAGGAAGTCTATGGCTACGCCTTC.

This clonotype was counted many times. This chain joins TRBV20-1 and TRBJ2-7; D remains unclear. CDR1 is DFQATT, CDR2 SNEGSKA, per germline (reference sequence). The germline V and J ends were trimmed by 3 bases and 2 bases, with 14 bases remaining between them. The CDR3 is made up of 14 amino acids. The CDR3 DNA sequence: TGCAGTGCTAGGGATTACGGGTCGGCCTACGAGCAGTACTTC. It codes for CSARDYGSAYEQYF.

This clonotype occurred a few times. The rearrangement links TRBV12-3 or TRBV12-4 to TRBJ2-7, with D perhaps matching TRBD1 or TRBD2 (6 bases each). V was cut by 0 bases and J by 3 bases, with 9 bases left in between. The CDR3 loop spans 14 amino acids. The DNA for the CDR3 is TGTGCCAGCAGTTTAGCGGGGGGCGTCTACGAGCAGTACTTC. As protein: CASSLAGGVYEQYF.